This T cell receptor beta chain was retrieved from a study of neurological immune-mediated disorders. This clonotype was counted ten times or more. Its antigen remains unidentified. The cDNA was synthesized by means of template-switch 5'RACE, which was carried out with 10-nucleotide random UMIs. Whenever a sequencing run was performed, it yielded over 170 million TCR-beta sequences from 15-18 subjects. From the 5' RACE reads, TCRdb called clonotypes with MiXCR, one entry per CDR3 protein. The table includes approximately 45,000 distinct CDR3 sequences, roughly 13% detected once. The CDR3 spans 16 residues. J lost 4 bases, V lost 5 bases, and 8 bases had no gene match. Germline V CDR1 and CDR2: SGHTA, FQGNSA. The study, taken as a whole, reports: Sharing of CDR3 amino acid sequences among expanded clones across subjects was absent, suggesting private repertoires in all groups.

Described time point: longitudinal time-point 3. Sequencing was done on a sample of PBMCs. The source of this sequence is a man aged 25 to 40 in good health. This chain connects TRBV7-2 to TRBJ2-3; 11 nucleotides line up with TRBD2. The CDR3 region has the DNA TGTGCCAGCAGCCTCCTAGCGGGAGGAGTGGCAGATACGCAGTATTTT. Protein: CASSLLAGGVADTQYF.